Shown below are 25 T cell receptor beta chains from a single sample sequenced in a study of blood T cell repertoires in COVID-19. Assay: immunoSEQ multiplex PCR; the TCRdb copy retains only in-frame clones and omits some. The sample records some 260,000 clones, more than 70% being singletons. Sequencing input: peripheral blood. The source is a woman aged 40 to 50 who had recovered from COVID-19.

The CDR3 reads CATRGQGQEQYF. CDR3 sequence (DNA): TGTGCCACCAGGGGACAGGGGCAAGAGCAGTACTTC. This chain uses TRBV15 with TRBJ2-7, with 10 bases matching TRBD1. Germline V gives CDR1 LNHNV, CDR2 YYDKDF (reference sequence). This CDR3 is 12 amino acids long. V shed 6 bases and J 7 bases; nucleotides not matched to a gene: 3.

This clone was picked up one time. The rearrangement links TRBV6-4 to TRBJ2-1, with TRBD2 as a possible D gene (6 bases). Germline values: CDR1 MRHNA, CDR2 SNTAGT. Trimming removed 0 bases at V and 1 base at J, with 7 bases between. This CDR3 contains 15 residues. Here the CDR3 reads CASSDSAGSYNEQFF. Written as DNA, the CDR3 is TGTGCCAGCAGTGACTCTGCGGGGTCCTACAATGAGCAGTTCTTC.

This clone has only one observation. CDR3 amino acids: CASSLNRGGRSYNSPLHF. The CDR3 nucleotides are TGTGCCAGCAGTTTAAATCGGGGAGGGAGGTCCTATAATTCACCCCTCCACTTT. The chain links TRBV28 to TRBJ1-6; no clear D gene. Germline-derived CDR1 and CDR2 are MDHEN and SYDVKM. The V gene lost 2 bases and the J gene lost 1 base, with 15 bases spanning the gap. The length of the CDR3 is 18 residues.

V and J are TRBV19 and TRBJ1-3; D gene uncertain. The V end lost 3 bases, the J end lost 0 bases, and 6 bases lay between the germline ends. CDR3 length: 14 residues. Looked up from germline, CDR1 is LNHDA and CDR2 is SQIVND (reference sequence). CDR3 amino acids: CASSIGHSGNTIYF. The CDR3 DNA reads TGTGCCAGTAGTATTGGCCACTCTGGAAACACCATATATTTT.

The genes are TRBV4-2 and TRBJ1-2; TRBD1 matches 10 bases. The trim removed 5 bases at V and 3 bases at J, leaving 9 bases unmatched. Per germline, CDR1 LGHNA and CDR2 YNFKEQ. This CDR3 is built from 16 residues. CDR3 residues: CASSIGTGVFDYGYTF. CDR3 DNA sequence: TGTGCCAGCAGCATAGGGACAGGGGTATTTGACTATGGCTACACCTTC.

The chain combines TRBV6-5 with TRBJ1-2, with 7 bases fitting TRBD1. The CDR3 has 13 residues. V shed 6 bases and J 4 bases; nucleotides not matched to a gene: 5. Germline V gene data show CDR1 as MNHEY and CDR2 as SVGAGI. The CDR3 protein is CASRPYRGYGYTF. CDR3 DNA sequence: TGTGCCAGCAGACCGTACAGGGGCTATGGCTACACCTTC.

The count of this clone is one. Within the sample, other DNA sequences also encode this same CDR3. CDR3 nucleotide sequence: TGTGCCAGCAGCTCCCTAGGCAGCACAGATACGCAGTATTTT. Translated, it gives CASSSLGSTDTQYF. The V and J genes are TRBV11-3 and TRBJ2-3; D is uncertain. The V gene's germline CDR1 is SGHNT and CDR2 YENEEA. Trimming cost V 4 bases and J 0 bases, with 8 bases left between them. The CDR3 extends over 14 amino acids.

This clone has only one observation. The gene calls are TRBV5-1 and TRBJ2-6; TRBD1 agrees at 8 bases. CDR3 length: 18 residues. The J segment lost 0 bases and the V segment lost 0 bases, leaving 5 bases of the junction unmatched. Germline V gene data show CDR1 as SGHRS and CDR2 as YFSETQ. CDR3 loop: CASSLEGQGHSGANVLTF. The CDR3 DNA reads TGCGCCAGCAGCTTGGAAGGACAGGGACACTCTGGGGCCAACGTCCTGACTTTC.

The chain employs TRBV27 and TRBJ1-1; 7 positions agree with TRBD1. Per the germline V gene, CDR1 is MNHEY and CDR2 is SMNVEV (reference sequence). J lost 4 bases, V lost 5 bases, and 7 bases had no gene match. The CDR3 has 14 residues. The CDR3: CASSARQGRTEAFF. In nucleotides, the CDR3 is TGTGCCAGCAGTGCCCGACAGGGTCGCACTGAAGCTTTCTTT.

The CDR3 protein is CASSTRSGQGAYEQYF. The CDR3 nucleotides are TGTGCCAGTAGTACTCGATCGGGACAGGGGGCGTACGAGCAGTACTTC. This chain uses TRBV19 with TRBJ2-7; TRBD1 aligns across 12 bases. The CDR3 extends over 16 amino acids. V was pared by 4 bases and J by 4 bases, with 8 bases of the junction left unmatched. From germline, CDR1 is LNHDA and CDR2 SQIVND (reference sequence).

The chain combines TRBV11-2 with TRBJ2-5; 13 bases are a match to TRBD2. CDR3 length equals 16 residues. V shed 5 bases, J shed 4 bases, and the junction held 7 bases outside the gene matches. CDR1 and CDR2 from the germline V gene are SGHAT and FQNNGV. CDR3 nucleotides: TGTGCCAGCAGCCCAGGACTAGCGGGAGCAGTAGAGACCCAGTACTTC. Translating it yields CASSPGLAGAVETQYF.

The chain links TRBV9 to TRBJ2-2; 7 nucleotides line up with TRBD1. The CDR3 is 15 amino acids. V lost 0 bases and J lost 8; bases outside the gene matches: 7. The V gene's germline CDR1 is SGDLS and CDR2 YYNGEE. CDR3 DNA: TGTGCCAGCAGCGTAGGACAGGGAATGGCTGGGGAGCTGTTTTTT. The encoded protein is CASSVGQGMAGELFF.

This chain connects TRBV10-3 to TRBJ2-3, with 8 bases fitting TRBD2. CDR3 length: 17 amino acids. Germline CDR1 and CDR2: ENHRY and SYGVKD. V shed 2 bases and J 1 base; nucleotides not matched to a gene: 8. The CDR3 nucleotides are TGTGCCATCAGTGAGGGACTAGCTCCCATAGGCACAGATACGCAGTATTTT. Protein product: CAISEGLAPIGTDTQYF.

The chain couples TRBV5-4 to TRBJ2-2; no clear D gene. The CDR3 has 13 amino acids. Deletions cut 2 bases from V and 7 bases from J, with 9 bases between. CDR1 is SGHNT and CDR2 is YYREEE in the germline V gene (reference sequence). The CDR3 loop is CASSLGRGGELFF. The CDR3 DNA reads TGTGCCAGCAGCTTAGGTAGAGGCGGGGAGCTGTTTTTT.

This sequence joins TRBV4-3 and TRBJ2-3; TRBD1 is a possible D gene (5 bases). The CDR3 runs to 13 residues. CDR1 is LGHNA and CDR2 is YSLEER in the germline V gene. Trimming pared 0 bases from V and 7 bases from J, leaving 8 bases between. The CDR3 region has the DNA TGCGCCAGCAGCCAAGACAGGGTACATACGCAGTATTTT. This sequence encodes CASSQDRVHTQYF.

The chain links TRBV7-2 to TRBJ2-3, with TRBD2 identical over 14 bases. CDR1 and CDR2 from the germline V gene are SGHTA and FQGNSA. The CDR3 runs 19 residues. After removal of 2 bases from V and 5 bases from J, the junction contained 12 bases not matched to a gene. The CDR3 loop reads CASSLQTSGGAVGIDTQYF. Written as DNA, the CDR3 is TGTGCCAGCAGCTTACAGACTAGCGGGGGGGCAGTCGGTATAGATACGCAGTATTTT.

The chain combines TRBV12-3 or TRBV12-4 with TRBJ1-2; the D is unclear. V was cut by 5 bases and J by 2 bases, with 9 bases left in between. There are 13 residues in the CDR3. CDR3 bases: TGTGCCAGCAGTGGGCCGACGAACTATGGCTACACCTTC. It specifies CASSGPTNYGYTF.

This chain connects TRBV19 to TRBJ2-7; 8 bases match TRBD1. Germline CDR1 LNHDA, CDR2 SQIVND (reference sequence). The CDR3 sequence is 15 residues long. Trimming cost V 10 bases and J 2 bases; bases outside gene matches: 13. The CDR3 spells CATRKPRGQTYEQYF. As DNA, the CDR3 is TGTGCCACCAGGAAGCCCAGGGGGCAGACCTACGAGCAGTACTTC.

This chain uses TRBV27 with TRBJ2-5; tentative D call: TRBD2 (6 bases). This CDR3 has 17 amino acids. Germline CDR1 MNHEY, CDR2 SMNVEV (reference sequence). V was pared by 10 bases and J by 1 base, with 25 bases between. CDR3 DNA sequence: TGTGCCACTAAGGAGGGCGGCTGGACGGGACTCCAAGAGACCCAGTACTTC. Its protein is CATKEGGWTGLQETQYF.

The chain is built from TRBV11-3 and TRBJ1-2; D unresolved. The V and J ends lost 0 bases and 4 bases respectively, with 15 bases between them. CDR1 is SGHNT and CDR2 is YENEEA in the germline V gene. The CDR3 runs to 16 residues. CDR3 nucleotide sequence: TGTGCCAGCAGCTTAGAACGGGGATCTCAAGCCTATGGCTACACCTTC. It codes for CASSLERGSQAYGYTF.

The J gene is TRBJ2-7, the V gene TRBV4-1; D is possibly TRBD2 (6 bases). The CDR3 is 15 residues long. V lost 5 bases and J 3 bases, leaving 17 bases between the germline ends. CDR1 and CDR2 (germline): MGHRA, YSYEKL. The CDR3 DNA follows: TGCGCCAGCAGCTTCCGACTAGACCCCGTCTACGAGCAGTACTTC. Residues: CASSFRLDPVYEQYF.

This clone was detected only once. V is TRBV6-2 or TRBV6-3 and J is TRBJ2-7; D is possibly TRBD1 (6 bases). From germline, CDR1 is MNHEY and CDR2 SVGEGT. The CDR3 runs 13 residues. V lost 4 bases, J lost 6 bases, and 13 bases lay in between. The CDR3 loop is CASSWGTSGEQYF. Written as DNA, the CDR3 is TGTGCCAGCAGTTGGGGGACATCCGGCGAGCAGTACTTC.

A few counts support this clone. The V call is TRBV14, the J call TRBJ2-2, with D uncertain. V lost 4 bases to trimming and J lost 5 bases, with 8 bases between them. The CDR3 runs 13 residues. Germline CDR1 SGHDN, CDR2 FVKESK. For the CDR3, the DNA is TGTGCCAGCAGCCGCCGGTTAACCGGGGAGCTGTTTTTT. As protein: CASSRRLTGELFF.

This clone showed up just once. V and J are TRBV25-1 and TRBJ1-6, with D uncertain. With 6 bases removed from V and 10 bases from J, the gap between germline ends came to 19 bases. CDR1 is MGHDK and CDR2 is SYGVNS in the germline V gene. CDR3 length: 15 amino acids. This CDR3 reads CASSASWGEVSPLHF. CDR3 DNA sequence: TGTGCCAGCAGCGCCTCTTGGGGAGAGGTCTCACCCCTCCACTTT.

The CDR3 loop is CASGGSGYNEQFF. In DNA form, the CDR3 reads TGTGCCAGCGGGGGGTCGGGTTACAATGAGCAGTTCTTC. This chain joins TRBV2 and TRBJ2-1, with D possibly TRBD2 on 6 matching bases. Between the trimmed V and J ends, which lost 8 bases and 4 bases, there was a span of 12 bases. Germline V gene lookup returns CDR1 SNHLY and CDR2 FYNNEI. CDR3 length equals 13 residues. Using reference TRBV2 and TRBJ2-1 for the parts outside the CDR3, the full variable domain is EPEVTQTPSHQVTQMGQEVILRCVPISNHLYFYWYRQILGQKVEFLVSFYNNEISEKSEIFDDQFSVERPDGSNFTLKIRSTKLEDSAMYFCASGGSGYNEQFFGPGTRLTVL.